One and the same sample provided the 14 T cell receptor beta chains below, sequenced in a study of OX40 agonist ivuxolimab in advanced cancers. The table came from immunoSEQ multiplex PCR; TCRdb's copy has only in-frame clones and leaves some out. The sample shows fewer than 120,000 clones, roughly nine tenths of them seen only once. The starting material was CD4+ or CD8+ T cells sorted from blood, obtained in a trial of the OX40 agonist ivuxolimab. The receptors originated from an adult with an advanced solid tumor such as melanoma, head and neck, liver or kidney cancer.

The chain uses TRBV28 and TRBJ1-1; a possible D gene is TRBD1 (6 bases). This CDR3 comprises 14 residues. V lost 6 bases and J lost 4, with 15 bases in between. Germline V gene lookup returns CDR1 MDHEN and CDR2 SYDVKM. Here the CDR3 DNA reads TGTGCCAGCAGACTACAGGGCCTGGGCACTGAAGCTTTCTTT. It specifies CASRLQGLGTEAFF. Full variable domain (rest looked up from reference TRBV28 and TRBJ1-1): DVKVTQSSRYLVKRTGEKVFLECVQDMDHENMFWYRQDPGLGLRLIYFSYDVKMKEKGDIPEGYSVSREKKERFSLILESASTNQTSMYLCASRLQGLGTEAFFGQGTRLTVV.

The J gene is TRBJ2-2, the V gene TRBV19; TRBD2 is a possible D gene (5 bases). The CDR3 consists of 16 residues. Trimming left V 3 bases short and J 0 bases short, with 11 bases between. The V gene's germline CDR1 is LNHDA and CDR2 SQIVND (reference sequence). CDR3 residues: CASSINRGTNTGELFF. In DNA form, the CDR3 reads TGTGCCAGTAGTATTAACCGAGGGACGAACACCGGGGAGCTGTTTTTT.

The chain uses TRBV19 and TRBJ2-4; D is unclear. Deletions cut 7 bases from V and 0 bases from J, with 13 bases between. Looked up from germline, CDR1 is LNHDA and CDR2 is SQIVND (reference sequence). The CDR3 is 15 amino acids. CDR3 bases: TGTGCCAGTAACAGTGGATTCCTAGCCAAAAACATTCAGTACTTC. This encodes CASNSGFLAKNIQYF.

The chain combines TRBV7-2 with TRBJ2-7, with a weak D call TRBD1 (5 bases). Germline V lookup: CDR1 SGHTA, CDR2 FQGNSA. The V end was cut by 4 bases, the J end by 2 bases, with 15 bases between. There are 15 residues in the CDR3. CDR3 sequence reads: CASSSARVPPYEQYF. CDR3 DNA: TGTGCCAGCAGCTCAGCCAGGGTTCCCCCCTACGAGCAGTACTTC.

The gene calls are TRBV19 and TRBJ1-2; D ambiguous. The CDR3 contains 11 residues. Germline CDR1 is LNHDA and CDR2 is SQIVND (reference sequence). V was trimmed by 7 bases and J by 0 bases, leaving 3 bases between them. The CDR3 DNA follows: TGTGCCAGTACAGCTAACTATGGCTACACCTTC. Amino acid sequence: CASTANYGYTF. Complete variable domain (other parts from reference TRBV19 and TRBJ1-2): DGGITQSPKYLFRKEGQNVTLSCEQNLNHDAMYWYRQDPGQGLRLIYYSQIVNDFQKGDIAEGYSVSREKKESFPLTVTSAQKNPTAFYLCASTANYGYTFGSGTRLTVV.

J is TRBJ1-1 and V is TRBV7-2, with D unresolved. Germline assignment: CDR1 SGHTA and CDR2 FQGNSA. CDR3 size: 14 residues. Trimming removed 5 bases from V and 1 base from J, with 11 bases in between. This chain's CDR3 is CASSPSLENTEAFF. The CDR3 DNA sequence: TGTGCCAGCAGCCCAAGTCTCGAGAACACTGAAGCTTTCTTT.

This sequence joins TRBV5-6 and TRBJ2-2; 10 positions agree with TRBD1. This CDR3 is 16 amino acids long. After removal of 3 bases from V and 7 bases from J, the junction contained 9 bases not matched to a gene. The germline CDR1 and CDR2 sequences are SGHDT and YYEEEE. In nucleotides, the CDR3 is TGTGCCAGCAGCTCCCGGACAGGGGGTCAGATCGGGGAGCTGTTTTTT. Protein: CASSSRTGGQIGELFF.

The J gene is TRBJ2-2, the V gene TRBV19; D perhaps matches TRBD1 (5 bases). The CDR3 spans 13 residues. Trimming cost V 6 bases and J 1 base, with 6 bases left between them. In germline, CDR1 is LNHDA, CDR2 SQIVND (reference sequence). CDR3 in amino acids: CASRQGNTGELFF. The CDR3 DNA sequence: TGTGCCAGTAGGCAGGGGAACACCGGGGAGCTGTTTTTT.

The genes are TRBV5-5 and TRBJ2-7, with 10 bases fitting TRBD1. V gave up 2 bases and J gave up 4 bases; unmatched junction bases: 3. CDR3 size: 14 residues. Per the germline V gene, CDR1 is SGHKS and CDR2 is YYEKEE (reference sequence). CDR3 nucleotides: TGTGCCAGCAGCTTCCCGGGACAGGGGTACGAGCAGTACTTC. Translation gives CASSFPGQGYEQYF.

The gene calls are TRBV5-6 and TRBJ1-2; the match to TRBD1 covers 8 bases. V lost 4 bases to trimming and J lost 5 bases; unmatched junction nucleotides: 22. There are 19 residues in the CDR3. Per the germline V gene, CDR1 is SGHDT and CDR2 is YYEEEE. The CDR3 DNA sequence: TGTGCCAGCAGCCATCGTCCCGGGACAGGCCCTTTTTTATATTATGGCTACACCTTC. Its protein product is CASSHRPGTGPFLYYGYTF. The entire variable domain, with the rest obtained from reference TRBV5-6 and TRBJ1-2, is as follows: DAGVTQSPTHLIKTRGQQVTLRCSPKSGHDTVSWYQQALGQGPQFIFQYYEEEERQRGNFPDRFSGHQFPNYSSELNVNALLLGDSALYLCASSHRPGTGPFLYYGYTFGSGTRLTVV.

The gene calls are TRBV7-2 and TRBJ2-3, with D unresolved. The CDR3 is 17 amino acids. Germline V gene data show CDR1 as SGHTA and CDR2 as FQGNSA. Trimming took off 0 bases at V and 2 bases at J, with 15 bases between the two ends. The DNA for the CDR3 is TGTGCCAGCAGCTTAGCGCCCGGATGGGCTGTCACAGATACGCAGTATTTT. Protein sequence: CASSLAPGWAVTDTQYF.

This chain joins TRBV25-1 and TRBJ1-6; D is perhaps TRBD1 (6 bases). The V end was cut by 7 bases, the J end by 2 bases, with 12 bases between. Looked up from germline, CDR1 is MGHDK and CDR2 is SYGVNS. The CDR3 spans 15 residues. CDR3: CASIEGGAYNSPLHF. The CDR3 bases are TGTGCCAGCATCGAAGGGGGAGCCTATAATTCACCCCTCCACTTT.

This clone was observed a few times. The V gene is TRBV5-6, the J gene TRBJ1-1; D remains unclear. The length of the CDR3 is 13 residues. V was pared by 4 bases and J by 6 bases, with 13 bases between. Germline CDR1 reads SGHDT; CDR2 reads YYEEEE. CDR3 DNA: TGTGCCAGCAGCCTCTCGGACGCCTCTGAAGCTTTCTTT. Translating it yields CASSLSDASEAFF.

The V gene is TRBV10-3, the J gene TRBJ2-3; perhaps TRBD2 as D (6 bases). The V gene's germline CDR1 is ENHRY and CDR2 SYGVKD. Trimming cost V 3 bases and J 6 bases, with 16 bases left between them. The length of the CDR3 is 15 residues. The CDR3: CAISDGRGSWDTQYF. In DNA, the CDR3 is TGTGCCATCAGTGACGGGCGGGGCTCTTGGGATACGCAGTATTTT.